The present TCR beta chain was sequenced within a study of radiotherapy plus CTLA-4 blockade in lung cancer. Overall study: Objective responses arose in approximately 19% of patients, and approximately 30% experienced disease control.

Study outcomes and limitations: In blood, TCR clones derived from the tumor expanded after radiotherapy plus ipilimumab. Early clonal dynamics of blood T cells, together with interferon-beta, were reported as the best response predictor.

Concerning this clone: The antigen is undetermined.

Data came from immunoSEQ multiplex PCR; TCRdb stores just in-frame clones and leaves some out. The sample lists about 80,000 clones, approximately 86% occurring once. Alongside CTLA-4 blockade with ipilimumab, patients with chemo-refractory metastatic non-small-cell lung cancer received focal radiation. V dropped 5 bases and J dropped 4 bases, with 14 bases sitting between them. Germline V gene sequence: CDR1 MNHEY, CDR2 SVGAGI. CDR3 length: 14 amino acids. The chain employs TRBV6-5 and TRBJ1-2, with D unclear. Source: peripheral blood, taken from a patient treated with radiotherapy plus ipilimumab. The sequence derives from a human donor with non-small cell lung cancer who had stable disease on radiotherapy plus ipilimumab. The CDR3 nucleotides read TGTGCCAGCAGTCCCCAGACCTTTGGCTATGGCTACACCTTC. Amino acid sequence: CASSPQTFGYGYTF.